This record looks at one TCR beta chain sequence and its context. Antigen specificity is unknown. Between the trimmed V and J ends, which lost 8 bases and 0 bases, there was a span of 21 bases. Germline CDR1 is SNHLY and CDR2 is FYNNEI. This CDR3 region has 17 residues. Researchers divided each subset's genomic DNA evenly across several immunoSEQ plates. Under the authors' procedure: Without quality scores, immunoSEQ junctional reads could not be filtered like full-length reads. Profiled with immunoSEQ multiplex PCR; TCRdb holds only in-frame clones, not every one. V, J and clone size reflect that table, while D and trimming were determined from the DNA. The table includes about 2.4 million clones, roughly 93% detected once. These data come from a study of shared clonotypes between healthy human individuals. As for the study in general: Per donor, three plates held CD4 naive cells, three held CD4 memory, two held CD8 naive and one held CD8 memory.

Points from the study as a whole: Genetic and exposure-history diversity was limited by the few donors.

The receptor was isolated from a man between 18 and 35 years old in good health. Some clones in this sample may be carry-over from other donors' samples. The rearrangement joins TRBV2 to TRBJ2-3, with D possibly being TRBD1 (6 bases). The sample consisted of naive CD4+ T cells from PBMCs. As to subset: CD45RA+ positively selected. CDR3 sequence (DNA): TGTGCCAGCCTGGCGGCAGGCCTGGGGGCCAGCACAGATACGCAGTATTTT. Translated, it gives CASLAAGLGASTDTQYF.